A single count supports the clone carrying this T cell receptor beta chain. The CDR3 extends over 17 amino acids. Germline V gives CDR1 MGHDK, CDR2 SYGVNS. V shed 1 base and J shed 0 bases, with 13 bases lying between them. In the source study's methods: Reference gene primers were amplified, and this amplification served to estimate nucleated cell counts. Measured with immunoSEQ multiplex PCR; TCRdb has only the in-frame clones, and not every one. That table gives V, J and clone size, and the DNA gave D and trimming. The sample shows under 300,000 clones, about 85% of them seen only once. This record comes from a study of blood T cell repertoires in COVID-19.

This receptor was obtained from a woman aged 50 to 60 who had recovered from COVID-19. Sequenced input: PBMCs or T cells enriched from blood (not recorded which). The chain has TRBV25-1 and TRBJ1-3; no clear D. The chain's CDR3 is CASSESSPGYSGNTIYF. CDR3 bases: TGTGCCAGCAGTGAATCTTCGCCAGGATACTCTGGAAACACCATATATTTT. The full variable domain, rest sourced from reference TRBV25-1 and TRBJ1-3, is EADIYQTPRYLVIGTGKKITLECSQTMGHDKMYWYQQDPGMELHLIHYSYGVNSTEKGDLSSESTVSRIRTEHFPLTLESARPSHTSQYLCASSESSPGYSGNTIYFGEGSWLTVV.